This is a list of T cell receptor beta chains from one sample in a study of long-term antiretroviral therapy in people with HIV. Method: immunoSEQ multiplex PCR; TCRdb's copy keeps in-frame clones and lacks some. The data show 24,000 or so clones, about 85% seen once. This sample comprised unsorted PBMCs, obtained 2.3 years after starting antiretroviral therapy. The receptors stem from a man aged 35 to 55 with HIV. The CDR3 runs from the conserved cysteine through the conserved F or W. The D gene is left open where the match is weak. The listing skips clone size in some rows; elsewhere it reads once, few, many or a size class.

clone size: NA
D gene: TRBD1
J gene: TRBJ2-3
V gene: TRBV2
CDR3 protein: CASKGGQGTDTQYF
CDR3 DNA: TGTGCCAGCAAAGGGGGACAGGGTACAGATACGCAGTATTTT

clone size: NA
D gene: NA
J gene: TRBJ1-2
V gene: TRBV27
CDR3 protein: CASRRLGAVGYGYTF
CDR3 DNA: TGTGCCAGCAGACGATTGGGGGCGGTCGGCTATGGCTACACCTTC

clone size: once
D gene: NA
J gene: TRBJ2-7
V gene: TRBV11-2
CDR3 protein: CASSKMGGEQYF
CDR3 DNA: TGTGCCAGCAGCAAAATGGGTGGCGAGCAGTACTTC

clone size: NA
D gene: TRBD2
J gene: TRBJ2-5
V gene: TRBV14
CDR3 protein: CASSQELGLAGETQYF
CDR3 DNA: TGTGCCAGCAGCCAAGAATTGGGACTAGCGGGAGAGACCCAGTACTTC

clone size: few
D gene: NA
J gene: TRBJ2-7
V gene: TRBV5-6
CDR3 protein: CASSLGLHEQYF
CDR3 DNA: TGTGCCAGCAGCTTGGGTCTGCACGAGCAGTACTTC

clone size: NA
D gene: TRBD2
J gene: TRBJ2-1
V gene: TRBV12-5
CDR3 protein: CASGLTGGSGALLYNEQFF
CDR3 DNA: TGTGCTAGTGGTTTGACGGGTGGTAGCGGGGCGCTACTCTACAATGAGCAGTTCTTC

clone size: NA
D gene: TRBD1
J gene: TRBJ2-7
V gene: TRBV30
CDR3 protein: CAWSVGAGGLFYEQYF
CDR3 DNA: TGTGCCTGGAGTGTCGGAGCAGGGGGTCTCTTCTACGAGCAGTACTTC

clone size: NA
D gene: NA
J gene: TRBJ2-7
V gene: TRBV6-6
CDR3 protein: CASSPRDEQYF
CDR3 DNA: TGTGCCAGCAGCCCAAGGGACGAGCAGTACTTC

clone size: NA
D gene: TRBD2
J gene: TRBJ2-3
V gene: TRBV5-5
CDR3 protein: CASRMGGAGPSDTQYF
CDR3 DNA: TGTGCCAGCAGGATGGGAGGGGCAGGGCCCTCAGATACGCAGTATTTT

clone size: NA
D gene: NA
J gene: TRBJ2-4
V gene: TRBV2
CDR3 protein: CASSDFQNIQYF
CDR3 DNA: TGTGCCAGCAGTGACTTCCAAAACATTCAGTACTTC

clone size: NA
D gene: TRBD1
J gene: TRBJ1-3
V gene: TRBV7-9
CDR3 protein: CASSLAGTGSGNTIYF
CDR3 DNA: TGTGCCAGCAGCTTAGCCGGGACAGGCTCTGGAAACACCATATATTTT

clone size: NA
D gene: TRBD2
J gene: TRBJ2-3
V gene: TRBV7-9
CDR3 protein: CASSLIIRASGAGDTQYF
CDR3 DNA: TGTGCCAGCAGCTTAATCATCCGGGCTAGCGGGGCGGGAGATACGCAGTATTTT

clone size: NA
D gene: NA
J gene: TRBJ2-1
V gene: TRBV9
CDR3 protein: CASSVSGASYNEQFF
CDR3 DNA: TGTGCCAGCAGCGTAAGTGGGGCGTCCTACAATGAGCAGTTCTTC

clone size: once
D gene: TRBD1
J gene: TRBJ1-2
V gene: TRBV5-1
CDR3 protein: CASSSEGRGTGNDGYTF
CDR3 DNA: TGCGCCAGCAGCTCAGAGGGACGGGGGACAGGGAACGATGGCTACACCTTC

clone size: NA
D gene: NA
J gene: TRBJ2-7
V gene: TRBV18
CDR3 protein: CASSPGSGTFYEQYF
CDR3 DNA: TGTGCCAGCTCACCCGGTTCCGGGACTTTCTACGAGCAGTACTTC

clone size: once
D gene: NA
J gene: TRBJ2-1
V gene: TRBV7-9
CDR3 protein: CASSLRVGGHNEQFF
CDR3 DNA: TGTGCCAGCAGCTTACGAGTTGGCGGGCACAATGAGCAGTTCTTC

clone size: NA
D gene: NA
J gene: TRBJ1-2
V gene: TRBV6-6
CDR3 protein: CASSYLPETNYGYTF
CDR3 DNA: TGTGCCAGCAGTTATTTGCCAGAGACTAACTATGGCTACACCTTC

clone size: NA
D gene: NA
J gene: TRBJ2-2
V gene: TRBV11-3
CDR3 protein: CASSLMSGVGELFF
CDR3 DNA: TGTGCCAGCAGCTTAATGTCAGGGGTCGGGGAGCTGTTTTTT

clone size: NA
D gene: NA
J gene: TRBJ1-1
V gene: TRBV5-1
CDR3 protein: CASSPAGEGGAFF
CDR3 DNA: TGCGCCAGCAGCCCCGCGGGGGAGGGAGGAGCTTTCTTT

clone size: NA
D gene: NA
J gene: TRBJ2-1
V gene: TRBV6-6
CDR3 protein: CASSRETAPPYNEQFF
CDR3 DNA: TGTGCCAGCAGTCGCGAGACAGCTCCTCCCTACAATGAGCAGTTCTTC

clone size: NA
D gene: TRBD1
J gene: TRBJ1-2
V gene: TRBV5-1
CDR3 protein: CASSERPQGAPSYGYTF
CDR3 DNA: TGCGCCAGCAGCGAACGACCTCAGGGGGCGCCTAGCTATGGCTACACCTTC

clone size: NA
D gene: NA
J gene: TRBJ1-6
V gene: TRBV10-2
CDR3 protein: CASSELGGGNSPLHF
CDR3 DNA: TGCGCCAGCAGTGAGTTGGGGGGTGGTAATTCACCCCTCCACTTT

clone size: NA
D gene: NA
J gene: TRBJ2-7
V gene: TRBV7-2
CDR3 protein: CASSLFVGRSEQYF
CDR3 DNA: TGTGCCAGCAGCTTATTCGTCGGGAGATCCGAGCAGTACTTC

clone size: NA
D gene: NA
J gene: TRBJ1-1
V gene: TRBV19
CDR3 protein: CATTGGWTEAFF
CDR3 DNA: TGTGCCACCACGGGGGGATGGACTGAAGCTTTCTTT

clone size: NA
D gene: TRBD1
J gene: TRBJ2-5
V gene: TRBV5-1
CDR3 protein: CASSLTGGRGETQYF
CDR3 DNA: TGCGCCAGCAGCTTAACAGGGGGCCGGGGAGAGACCCAGTACTTC

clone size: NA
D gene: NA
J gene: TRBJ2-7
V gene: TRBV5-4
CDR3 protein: CASSPGLQYEQYF
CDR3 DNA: TGTGCCAGCAGTCCAGGGCTCCAGTACGAGCAGTACTTC

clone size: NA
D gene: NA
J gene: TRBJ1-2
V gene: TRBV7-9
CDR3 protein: CASSSPGQGNGYTF
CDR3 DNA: TGTGCCAGCAGCTCCCCGGGGCAGGGAAACGGCTACACCTTC

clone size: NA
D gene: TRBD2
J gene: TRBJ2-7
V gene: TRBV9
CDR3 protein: CASSPGGGVAYEQYF
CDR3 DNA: TGTGCCAGCAGCCCCGGGGGAGGGGTGGCCTACGAGCAGTACTTC